This paragraph covers one T cell receptor beta chain sequence. Its target is unknown. Other DNA sequences from this sample encode an identical CDR3 as well. The time point here: week 47, end of study. Vaccination comprised doses that each held 300 ug of mutant IDH1 20-mer peptide, plus topical imiquimod. This specimen comes from a study of a mutant IDH1 vaccine in newly diagnosed glioma. Study details: Previous care, which was radiotherapy, temozolomide, or both, most often involved both. Overall study findings and caveats: Immune responses arising from the vaccine appeared in about 93% of patients.

The method was immunoSEQ multiplex PCR; TCRdb's version includes in-frame clones alone and lacks a portion of them. Counted here are tens of thousands of clones, 60% to 85% occurring once; the ten biggest clones make up roughly 10%. The V and J ends lost 3 bases and 4 bases, in that order; junction bases with no gene match: 5. Per germline, CDR1 MNHNY and CDR2 SVGAGI (reference sequence). This CDR3 contains 15 residues. The clonotype comes from a man aged 35 to 55 with glioma. The rearrangement uses TRBV6-6 and TRBJ2-3, with 9 positions matching TRBD1. Specimen: PBMCs, collected from a glioma patient whose treatment included an IDH1 peptide vaccine. The CDR3 bases are TGTGCCAGCAGTTATCCGGGACAGGGCGCAGATACGCAGTATTTT. The encoded protein is CASSYPGQGADTQYF.